The 19 T cell receptor beta chains listed next were all sequenced from one sample in a study of blood T cell repertoires in COVID-19. Method: immunoSEQ multiplex PCR; TCRdb's copy keeps in-frame clones and lacks some. Here the sample spans about 300,000 clones, 70% to 90% being singletons. Sequenced input: PBMCs or T cells enriched from blood (not recorded which). The source is a man aged 25-45 years who had recovered from COVID-19.

This clone was counted once. V and J are TRBV10-2 and TRBJ2-5; 8 positions match TRBD2. After removal of 9 bases from V and 3 bases from J, the junction contained 6 bases not matched to a gene. There are 13 residues in the CDR3. In germline, CDR1 is WSHSY, CDR2 SAAADI. The DNA for the CDR3 is TGCGCCAGTACCGGGACTAGAGAAGAGACCCAGTACTTC. Translating gives CASTGTREETQYF.

The chain recombines TRBV5-1 with TRBJ2-7; D is possibly TRBD1 (6 bases). Germline CDR1 SGHRS, CDR2 YFSETQ. This CDR3 has 12 amino acids. Trimming pared 0 bases from V and 12 bases from J, leaving 13 bases between. The CDR3 sequence: CASSLGQADRYF. In nucleotides, the CDR3 is TGCGCCAGCAGCTTGGGACAGGCCGATCGGTACTTC.

Only a few counts were recorded for this clone. This chain connects TRBV30 to TRBJ2-5, with D perhaps matching TRBD1 (6 bases). Germline CDR1 and CDR2: GTSNPN and SVGIG (reference sequence). Trimming removed 0 bases from V and 4 bases from J, with 9 bases in between. The CDR3 covers 13 residues. CDR3 region: CAWSVAGAETQYF. CDR3 DNA: TGTGCCTGGAGTGTGGCAGGGGCAGAGACCCAGTACTTC.

This sequence joins TRBV10-3 and TRBJ2-5, with TRBD2 matching over 9 bases. V dropped 5 bases and J dropped 1; count of bases not matched to a gene: 8. This CDR3 comprises 16 residues. Germline V gene sequence: CDR1 ENHRY, CDR2 SYGVKD. CDR3 coding DNA: TGTGCCATCAGTTTGGGACTAGCAGGTTTCCAAGAGACCCAGTACTTC. Its protein is CAISLGLAGFQETQYF.

The V gene is TRBV24-1, the J gene TRBJ2-7; TRBD2 might be the D (5 bases). The CDR3 runs 14 residues. Germline loops: CDR1 KGHDR, CDR2 SFDVKD. V was cut by 3 bases and J by 2 bases, with 10 bases left in between. Written as DNA, the CDR3 is TGTGCCACCAGTGATGCCCGGGATCCCTACGAGCAGTACTTC. Translation: CATSDARDPYEQYF.

CDR3 nucleotide sequence: TGTGCCAGCAGTTTTTCGGTTAGCGGGGCCCAAGAGACCCAGTACTTC. It specifies CASSFSVSGAQETQYF. The chain joins TRBV27 to TRBJ2-5; TRBD2 agrees at 8 bases. This CDR3 has 16 amino acids. V lost 3 bases and J lost 1; bases outside the gene matches: 7. Germline V gene sequence: CDR1 MNHEY, CDR2 SMNVEV (reference sequence).

This clone has a handful of counts. The rearrangement links TRBV2 to TRBJ1-6; 9 bases match TRBD1. This CDR3 is built from 15 residues. V lost 5 bases and J lost 4; bases outside the gene matches: 3. Germline CDR1 and CDR2: SNHLY and FYNNEI. CDR3 nucleotide sequence: TGTGCCAGCAGTACAGGGGGCGCGTATAATTCACCCCTCCACTTT. Translated, it gives CASSTGGAYNSPLHF.

The chain is built from TRBV3-1 (or the pseudogene TRBV3-2) and TRBJ2-2, with D unresolved. Germline V gives CDR1 LGHDT, CDR2 YNNKEL (reference sequence). The CDR3 has 13 residues. V was pared by 2 bases and J by 5 bases, with 6 bases between. The CDR3 DNA reads TGTGCCAGCAGCCAATATGTGACCGGGGAGCTGTTTTTT. This sequence encodes CASSQYVTGELFF.

CDR3 DNA sequence: TGCGCCAGCAGCTTGCATGGCGCTAGCGGATTCGACGAGCAGTACTTC. It encodes CASSLHGASGFDEQYF. This chain uses TRBV5-1 with TRBJ2-7; 7 bases map to TRBD2. This CDR3 contains 16 residues. V lost 1 base and J lost 5; bases outside the gene matches: 12. Germline CDR1 SGHRS, CDR2 YFSETQ.

In its sample, this clone was seen once. The V call is TRBV3-1 (or the pseudogene TRBV3-2), the J call TRBJ2-3, with 7 positions matching TRBD1. V gave up 4 bases and J gave up 6 bases; unmatched junction bases: 4. Germline V gene lookup returns CDR1 LGHDT and CDR2 YNNKEL (reference sequence). The CDR3 contains 13 residues. Written as DNA, the CDR3 is TGTGCCAGCAGCCTACAGGGGCTGGATACGCAGTATTTT. It yields the protein CASSLQGLDTQYF.

This clone was picked up a small number of times. V and J are TRBV12-5 and TRBJ1-5, with D possibly TRBD1 on 6 matching bases. Trimming cost V 5 bases and J 3 bases, with 11 bases left between them. CDR1 is LGHNT, CDR2 FRNRAP, per germline. This CDR3 has 14 residues. CDR3: CASGQGQPNQPQHF. The CDR3, as DNA: TGTGCTAGTGGTCAAGGACAGCCCAATCAGCCCCAGCATTTT.

This chain connects TRBV27 to TRBJ2-6; no clear D gene. This CDR3 spans 17 amino acids. Trimming took 5 bases from V and 0 from J, leaving 14 bases between them. Looked up from germline, CDR1 is MNHEY and CDR2 is SMNVEV (reference sequence). CDR3 sequence: CASSLKQILSGANVLTF. CDR3 coding DNA: TGTGCCAGCAGTCTAAAACAGATTCTCTCTGGGGCCAACGTCCTGACTTTC.

The chain couples TRBV7-9 to TRBJ2-3, with 7 positions matching TRBD1. Germline V gene sequence: CDR1 SEHNR, CDR2 FQNEAQ (reference sequence). The CDR3 loop spans 18 amino acids. The junction had 19 bases not matched to a gene; V was cut back by 3 bases and J by 7 bases. CDR3 residues: CASSLSGGRNEGHYTQYF. As DNA, the CDR3 is TGTGCCAGCAGCTTGTCAGGGGGTCGTAATGAGGGTCACTATACGCAGTATTTT.

The chain is built from TRBV10-2 and TRBJ2-7; 15 positions match TRBD2. The V and J ends lost 6 bases and 5 bases, in that order; junction bases with no gene match: 8. This CDR3 is built from 16 residues. Germline CDR1 is WSHSY and CDR2 is SAAADI. This CDR3 is CASSGLAGGFLNEQYF. For the CDR3, the DNA is TGCGCCAGCAGCGGACTAGCGGGGGGGTTTTTGAACGAGCAGTACTTC.

This clone has only one observation. The rearrangement links TRBV19 to TRBJ2-7; D unclear. The germline V gene encodes CDR1 LNHDA and CDR2 SQIVND (reference sequence). The CDR3 runs to 14 residues. Deletions cut 6 bases from V and 0 bases from J, with 12 bases between. The CDR3 spells CASREDSSSYEQYF. The CDR3 nucleotides are TGTGCCAGTAGAGAAGACTCAAGCTCCTACGAGCAGTACTTC.

The chain couples TRBV27 to TRBJ2-7, with 9 nucleotides matching TRBD1. Per germline, CDR1 MNHEY and CDR2 SMNVEV (reference sequence). The CDR3 spans 15 residues. Trimming at V came to 3 bases and at J to 2 bases, leaving 5 bases not matched to a gene. As DNA, the CDR3 is TGTGCCAGCAGTTTGACCGGGACAGGGCCCTACGAGCAGTACTTC. It yields the protein CASSLTGTGPYEQYF.

J is TRBJ1-5 and V is TRBV7-2; 8 bases line up with TRBD1. V gave up 5 bases and J gave up 5 bases; unmatched junction bases: 5. The germline gives CDR1 SGHTA, CDR2 FQGNSA. The CDR3 consists of 14 residues. The CDR3 bases are TGTGCCAGCAGCCCCGACAGGGGAGATCAGCCCCAGCATTTT. The encoded protein is CASSPDRGDQPQHF.

V and J are TRBV11-2 and TRBJ1-2, with D tentatively TRBD1 (6 bases). Germline-derived CDR1 and CDR2 are SGHAT and FQNNGV. The CDR3 length is 14 residues. V was cut by 5 bases and J by 4 bases, with 14 bases left in between. The CDR3 loop is CASSQQGSLYGYTF. The CDR3 nucleotides are TGTGCCAGCAGCCAACAGGGAAGTCTCTATGGCTACACCTTC.

J is TRBJ1-1 and V is TRBV11-2, with 8 bases fitting TRBD1. Trimming at V came to 6 bases and at J to 4 bases, leaving 13 bases not matched to a gene. CDR3 size: 16 residues. CDR1 is SGHAT and CDR2 is FQNNGV in the germline V gene. CDR3 coding DNA: TGTGCCAGCAGTGGCTGGGACAGGCGAGGTAGCACTGAAGCTTTCTTT. Amino acids: CASSGWDRRGSTEAFF.